The clone carrying this T cell receptor beta chain was seen at least ten times. This sample was included in a study of T cells after yellow fever vaccination. CDR1 and CDR2 (germline): SGHRS, YFSETQ. The V segment lost 3 bases and the J segment 5 bases; nucleotides outside the gene matches: 8. CDR3 length: 15 residues. TCRdb recomputed calls from the 5' RACE reads with MiXCR, one row per CDR3 protein. The sample carries around 140,000 distinct CDR3 sequences, about 7.7% recorded once. Sequencing used CD4+ T cells sorted from PBMCs, obtained 5 days after the yellow fever booster vaccination. This chain connects TRBV5-1 to TRBJ2-1; TRBD2 matches at 7 bases. This sequence originates from a man aged 25-45 years who received the YFV17D yellow fever vaccine. CDR3 protein: CASSSGTGGDNEQFF. The CDR3 DNA reads TGCGCCAGCAGCTCCGGGACTGGGGGGGACAATGAGCAGTTCTTC. Variable domain in full (rest from reference TRBV5-1 and TRBJ2-1): KAGVTQTPRYLIKTRGQQVTLSCSPISGHRSVSWYQQTPGQGLQFLFEYFSETQRNKGNFPGRFSGRQFSNSRSEMNVSTLELGDSALYLCASSSGTGGDNEQFFGPGTRLTVL.